This TCR beta chain is from a study of response to subunit inactivated influenza vaccine. TCRdb re-derived calls from the RT-PCR reads in MiXCR, one entry per CDR3 protein. The data contain almost 250,000 distinct CDR3 sequences, 12% of them seen just once; the ten biggest clones take up roughly 7.7%. This clonotype turned up a few times. Germline V CDR1 and CDR2: SGHTA, FQGNSA. The CDR3 runs 16 residues. The J segment lost 0 bases and the V segment lost 1 base, leaving 4 bases of the junction unmatched. Sequences were derived from non-naive T cells sorted from PBMCs, sampled approximately 15 days before vaccination. This clonotype originated in a man between 45 and 60 years old who received an inactivated influenza vaccine. The V gene is TRBV7-2, the J gene TRBJ1-1; 8 bases are a match to TRBD1. The DNA of the CDR3 is TGTGCCAGCAGCTTAGTGCCAGGGGGCGTGAACACTGAAGCTTTCTTT. Translated, it gives CASSLVPGGVNTEAFF. The full variable domain, in which reference TRBV7-2 and TRBJ1-1 provide the parts outside the CDR3, is GAGVSQSPSNKVTEKGKDVELRCDPISGHTALYWYRQSLGQGLEFLIYFQGNSAPDKSGLPSDRFSAERTGGSVSTLTIQRTQQEDSAVYLCASSLVPGGVNTEAFFGQGTRLTVV.